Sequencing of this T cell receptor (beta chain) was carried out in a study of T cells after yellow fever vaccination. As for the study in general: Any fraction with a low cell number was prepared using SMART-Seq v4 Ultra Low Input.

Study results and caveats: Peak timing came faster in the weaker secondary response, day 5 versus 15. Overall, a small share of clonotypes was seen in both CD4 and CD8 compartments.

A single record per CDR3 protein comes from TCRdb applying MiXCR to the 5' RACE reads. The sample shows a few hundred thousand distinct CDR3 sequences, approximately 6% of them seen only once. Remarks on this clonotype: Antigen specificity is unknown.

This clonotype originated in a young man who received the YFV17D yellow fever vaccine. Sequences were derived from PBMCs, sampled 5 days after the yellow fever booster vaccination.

This chain's CDR3 is CASRLSGTTKGFGDTQYF. The CDR3 coding sequence is TGTGCCAGCAGACTATCCGGGACAACCAAGGGATTTGGGGATACGCAGTATTTT. The genes are TRBV11-2 and TRBJ2-3; a weak D match, TRBD1 (6 bases). CDR1 and CDR2 (germline): SGHAT, FQNNGV. CDR3 length equals 18 residues. Between the trimmed V and J ends, which lost 6 bases and 6 bases, there was a span of 28 bases.